Listed below are T cell receptor beta chains from one sample, sequenced in a study of T cell repertoires in cytomegalovirus infection. Via MiXCR, TCRdb re-called the reads, giving one row per CDR3 protein. The sample lists under 200,000 distinct CDR3 sequences, 15% to 20% occurring once. Sample: CD8+ T cells from PBMCs. The receptors were gathered from a human donor in good health (CMV status not recorded). Some clones in this sample may be carry-over from other donors' samples. CDR3s include the opening cysteine and the closing phenylalanine or tryptophan. Fields, in order: J gene, clone size, V gene, D gene, CDR3 DNA, CDR3 protein. A D gene is named only where the DNA matches it firmly. A clone size is listed for some rows: how often the clone was seen (once, few, many), or a class if it is expanded.

J: TRBJ1-2
size: -
V: TRBV14
D: -
DNA: TGTGCCAGCAGCCAAGCCGGCCGGGGGGATGGCTACACCTTC
CDR3: CASSQAGRGDGYTF

J: TRBJ1-3
size: -
V: TRBV6-6
D: -
DNA: TGTGCCAGCAGTTACCCCAAGGACGGCAATGGAAACACCATATATTTT
CDR3: CASSYPKDGNGNTIYF

J: TRBJ2-7
size: -
V: TRBV11-3
D: -
DNA: TGTGCCAGCAGCTTATTCATGGGGTACGAGCAGTACTTC
CDR3: CASSLFMGYEQYF

J: TRBJ2-1
size: many
V: TRBV28
D: -
DNA: TGTGCCAGCAGTTTGTACTATGGTGAGCAGTTCTTC
CDR3: CASSLYYGEQFF

J: TRBJ2-4
size: -
V: TRBV7-8
D: -
DNA: TGTGCCAGCAGCTCCCGGGACCGCTTAGCCAAAAACATTCAGTACTTC
CDR3: CASSSRDRLAKNIQYF

J: TRBJ2-3
size: -
V: TRBV28
D: TRBD2
DNA: TGTGCCAGCGAACCACTAGCGGGAGACACAGATACGCAGTATTTT
CDR3: CASEPLAGDTDTQYF

J: TRBJ2-1
size: few
V: TRBV7-2
D: TRBD1
DNA: TGTGCCAGCAGCTTACGTACTACCTCAGGGGGCAATGAGCAGTTCTTC
CDR3: CASSLRTTSGGNEQFF

J: TRBJ1-1
size: many
V: TRBV7-8
D: TRBD1
DNA: TGTGCCAGCAGCTTACCCCGGGACAGGGTCATGAACACTGAAGCTTTCTTT
CDR3: CASSLPRDRVMNTEAFF

J: TRBJ2-7
size: -
V: TRBV7-9
D: TRBD1
DNA: TGTGCCAGCAGCTCGGACAGGCGAGATAGGGAGCAGTACTTC
CDR3: CASSSDRRDREQYF

J: TRBJ1-5
size: -
V: TRBV6-4
D: TRBD1
DNA: TGTGCCAGCAGTGCCCCGGGACAGGGAAATCAGCCCCAGCATTTT
CDR3: CASSAPGQGNQPQHF

J: TRBJ2-1
size: -
V: TRBV4-3
D: -
DNA: TGCGCCAGCAGCCAAAACTTTAGAGGGGGGGTGGATGAGCAGTTCTTC
CDR3: CASSQNFRGGVDEQFF

J: TRBJ2-3
size: -
V: TRBV4-3
D: -
DNA: TGCGCCAGCAGCCAAGGAAGCGGCGGGTTGGATACGCAGTATTTT
CDR3: CASSQGSGGLDTQYF

J: TRBJ2-5
size: -
V: TRBV11-3
D: TRBD2
DNA: TGTGCCAGCAGCTTAGAAGTGCGACTAGCGGGAATCCTTCAAGAGACCCAGTACTTC
CDR3: CASSLEVRLAGILQETQYF

J: TRBJ2-1
size: once
V: TRBV19
D: -
DNA: TGTGCCAGTAGCCCACGAGCGGGGACATCCTACAATGAGCAGTTCTTC
CDR3: CASSPRAGTSYNEQFF

J: TRBJ2-1
size: few
V: TRBV3-1
D: -
DNA: TGTGCCAGCAGCCAAGAACGCCCGGGGGATGAGCAGTTCTTC
CDR3: CASSQERPGDEQFF

J: TRBJ1-2
size: -
V: TRBV6-2/TRBV6-3
D: -
DNA: TGTGCCAGCAAGACCGACAGGAGGAAGGAGGGCTACACCTTC
CDR3: CASKTDRRKEGYTF

J: TRBJ2-1
size: -
V: TRBV28
D: -
DNA: TGTGCCAGCAGTCTAGCTCGAGCGCTTGCCTTTGCTGAGCAGTTCTTC
CDR3: CASSLARALAFAEQFF

J: TRBJ2-1
size: -
V: TRBV28
D: -
DNA: TGTGCCAGCAGTTTTCCCAGTGAGCAGTTCTTC
CDR3: CASSFPSEQFF

J: TRBJ2-3
size: -
V: TRBV7-2
D: -
DNA: TGTGCCAGCAGCTCCATGGGACGGTTCACAGATACGCAGTATTTT
CDR3: CASSSMGRFTDTQYF

J: TRBJ2-2
size: -
V: TRBV12-3/TRBV12-4
D: TRBD1
DNA: TGTGCGTCCGGACAGGGGTTCACCGGGGAGCTGTTTTTT
CDR3: CASGQGFTGELFF

J: TRBJ2-5
size: many
V: TRBV6-1
D: -
DNA: TGTGCCAGCAGTCCGGGATCCGAGATGGAGACCCAGTACTTC
CDR3: CASSPGSEMETQYF

J: TRBJ2-1
size: few
V: TRBV7-9
D: TRBD2
DNA: TGTGCCAGCAGCTTAATCTCGGCGGGGGGGGATGAGCAGTTCTTC
CDR3: CASSLISAGGDEQFF

J: TRBJ2-7
size: -
V: TRBV6-2/TRBV6-3
D: -
DNA: TGTGCCAGCAGTTACTCGAAGGCAGGCTACGAGCAGTACTTC
CDR3: CASSYSKAGYEQYF

J: TRBJ2-5
size: few
V: TRBV11-3
D: TRBD1
DNA: TGTGCCAGCAGCCACTGGGGGACAGGGGAAGAGACCCAGTACTTC
CDR3: CASSHWGTGEETQYF

J: TRBJ2-5
size: few
V: TRBV7-9
D: -
DNA: TGTGCCAGCAGTTCTGGGGGGCTCAAAGAGACCCAGTACTTC
CDR3: CASSSGGLKETQYF

J: TRBJ2-5
size: -
V: TRBV6-5
D: -
DNA: TGTGCCAGCTTTGGGGAGACCCAGTACTTC
CDR3: CASFGETQYF

J: TRBJ2-1
size: few
V: TRBV27
D: TRBD2
DNA: TGTGCCAGCAGTTTAGGGACTAGACCTGTCAATGAGCAGTTCTTC
CDR3: CASSLGTRPVNEQFF

J: TRBJ2-1
size: -
V: TRBV7-6
D: TRBD2
DNA: TGTGCCAGCAGCACTGCCGCACTAGCGTATAACAATGAGCAGTTCTTC
CDR3: CASSTAALAYNNEQFF

J: TRBJ2-5
size: -
V: TRBV28
D: TRBD2
DNA: TGTGCCGGAAGTCGGGAGGGGGGAGAGACCCAGTACTTC
CDR3: CAGSREGGETQYF

J: TRBJ2-1
size: -
V: TRBV14
D: -
DNA: TGTGCCAGCAGCCATAGCCTGGGGAGGAATGAGCAGTTCTTC
CDR3: CASSHSLGRNEQFF

J: TRBJ2-1
size: -
V: TRBV20-1
D: -
DNA: TGCAGTGCTTCTCCCGGGACAATAGACGAGCAGTTCTTC
CDR3: CSASPGTIDEQFF